Listed here are 18 T cell receptor beta chains from one sample, sequenced in a study of response to subunit inactivated influenza vaccine listed by TCRdb under 2018. The library came from RT-PCR. Data came from an Illumina HiSeq 2500. TCRdb passed the public sequencing reads through fastp at Q25 and MiXCR, retaining productive beta sequences. A single entry per CDR3 protein holds the most common genes and DNA from its merged rows. This sample is represented by over 800,000 distinct CDR3 sequences; 21% of them were singletons. The top ten clonotypes cover approximately 10% of the sample. The specimen comprised PBMCs from blood, sampled 5 days after vaccination. The receptors stem from a middle-aged man who received an inactivated influenza vaccine. Donor details come from another sample of the same person, matched by shared clones.

The V call is TRBV7-2, the J call TRBJ1-1, with TRBD1 matching 8 bases. Germline V gene data show CDR1 as SGHTA and CDR2 as FQGNSA. After removal of 4 bases from V and 5 bases from J, the junction contained 6 bases not matched to a gene. The CDR3 has 14 residues. The CDR3 sequence: CASSSGTGVTEAFF. The CDR3 DNA follows: TGTGCCAGCAGCTCAGGGACAGGAGTGACTGAAGCTTTCTTT.

The chain recombines TRBV20-1 with TRBJ2-2; D is undetermined. Germline CDR1 and CDR2: DFQATT and SNEGSKA (reference sequence). The CDR3 is 12 residues long. Trimming stripped 2 bases from V and 7 bases from J, with 8 bases between. The CDR3 is CSARLGIGELFF. CDR3 nucleotide sequence: TGCAGTGCTAGATTGGGTATCGGGGAGCTGTTTTTT.

The rearrangement links TRBV10-3 to TRBJ2-2; D is possibly TRBD2 (6 bases). V was pared by 6 bases and J by 6 bases, with 17 bases between. The CDR3 is 15 amino acids. Germline CDR1 and CDR2: ENHRY and SYGVKD. CDR3 region: CAISREQGLSGELFF. The CDR3 nucleotides are TGTGCCATCAGCCGGGAGCAGGGTTTGTCCGGGGAGCTGTTTTTT.

Points on this clonotype: At one end the junction does not follow the germline gene, possibly because of a read error. This sequence joins TRBV28 and TRBJ2-5; unclear D gene. This CDR3 is 17 amino acids long. CDR1 is MDHEN, CDR2 SYDVKM, per germline. The CDR3 DNA reads TGTGACAGCAGTCCCCACCCCCCATACCTGGAACAAGAGACCCAGTACTTC. It is translated as CDSSPHPPYLEQETQYF. The full variable domain, completed using reference TRBV28 and TRBJ2-5, is DVKVTQSSRYLVKRTGEKVFLECVQDMDHENMFWYRQDPGLGLRLIYFSYDVKMKEKGDIPEGYSVSREKKERFSLILESASTNQTSMYLCDSSPHPPYLEQETQYFGPGTRLLVL.

This chain joins TRBV14 and TRBJ1-2; possibly TRBD1 for D (6 bases). Germline V CDR1 and CDR2: SGHDN, FVKESK. The CDR3 is made up of 16 amino acids. Trimming removed 0 bases at V and 9 bases at J, with 20 bases between. CDR3 protein: CASSQEEGQGSLRYTF. The CDR3 coding sequence is TGTGCCAGCAGCCAAGAAGAGGGTCAGGGGAGTTTGCGCTACACCTTC.

The rearrangement links TRBV11-2 to TRBJ1-1; 9 bases are a match to TRBD1. This CDR3 has 15 amino acids. The germline CDR1 and CDR2 sequences are SGHAT and FQNNGV. V trimming: 5 bases; J trimming: 4 bases; junction bases outside the gene matches: 8. The CDR3 loop is CASSLRDRGGTEAFF. The CDR3 nucleotides are TGTGCCAGCAGCCTCCGCGACAGGGGGGGCACTGAAGCTTTCTTT.

This clonotype was found a few times. The chain combines TRBV28 with TRBJ2-7; D might be TRBD1 (5 bases). V shed 6 bases and J shed 4 bases, with 13 bases lying between them. This CDR3 has 13 amino acids. CDR1 is MDHEN, CDR2 SYDVKM, per germline. The CDR3 DNA sequence: TGTGCCAGCAGCCGGAGTACAGGATACGAGCAGTACTTC. Translating gives CASSRSTGYEQYF.

This clonotype was observed a few times. The chain recombines TRBV5-8 with TRBJ2-5; no clear D. Trimming shortened V by 7 bases and J by 1 base, and 23 bases separated the two germline ends. This CDR3 has 17 amino acids. The germline gives CDR1 SGHTS, CDR2 YDEGEE. For the CDR3, the DNA is TGTGCCAGCGCCCCCGGATCTCTAAGACACTTCCAAGAGACCCAGTACTTC. This codes for CASAPGSLRHFQETQYF.

At least ten counts were recorded for this clonotype. The chain carries TRBV12-3 or TRBV12-4 and TRBJ2-7; D ambiguous. Trimming shortened V by 6 bases and J by 6 bases, and 9 bases separated the two germline ends. The CDR3 covers 11 residues. CDR3 sequence (DNA): TGTGCCAGCAGCTTATCGGGCGAGCAGTACTTC. This gives the protein CASSLSGEQYF.

This clonotype occurred a few times. The rearrangement links TRBV5-1 to TRBJ2-3, with a possible D match to TRBD2 (5 bases). In germline, CDR1 is SGHRS, CDR2 YFSETQ. V was cut by 4 bases and J by 4 bases, with 22 bases left in between. This CDR3 has 17 amino acids. CDR3 region: CASSLLIRAERADTQYF. In DNA form, the CDR3 reads TGCGCCAGCAGCCTACTTATCCGAGCGGAGAGGGCAGATACGCAGTATTTT. Full variable domain (rest looked up from reference TRBV5-1 and TRBJ2-3): KAGVTQTPRYLIKTRGQQVTLSCSPISGHRSVSWYQQTPGQGLQFLFEYFSETQRNKGNFPGRFSGRQFSNSRSEMNVSTLELGDSALYLCASSLLIRAERADTQYFGPGTRLTVL.

This clonotype has only a few counts. This rearrangement joins TRBV6-2 or TRBV6-3 to TRBJ1-1; D perhaps matches TRBD1 (5 bases). V lost 0 bases, J lost 4 bases, and 12 bases lay in between. This CDR3 is built from 15 residues. From germline, CDR1 is MNHEY and CDR2 SVGEGT. The CDR3 nucleotides read TGTGCCAGCAGTTACTCGGGGGAGGTGAGCACTGAAGCTTTCTTT. Protein sequence: CASSYSGEVSTEAFF.

The chain combines TRBV5-1 with TRBJ1-3; TRBD1 is a possible D gene (6 bases). Germline V gives CDR1 SGHRS, CDR2 YFSETQ. The CDR3 is 15 amino acids. Trimming left V 4 bases short and J 0 bases short, with 11 bases between. The DNA of the CDR3 is TGCGCCAGCAGCCTGGGACATATCTCTGGAAACACCATATATTTT. It codes for CASSLGHISGNTIYF.

The chain couples TRBV4-2 to TRBJ2-7; TRBD1 is a possible D gene (5 bases). Germline-derived CDR1 and CDR2 are LGHNA and YNFKEQ. Trimming removed 0 bases from V and 4 bases from J, with 13 bases in between. The CDR3 is 15 amino acids. Here the CDR3 DNA reads TGTGCCAGCAGCCAAGACAGGGATTTTGGGTACGAGCAGTACTTC. Amino acid sequence: CASSQDRDFGYEQYF.

This clonotype was found many times. The V and J genes are TRBV7-2 and TRBJ1-1; no reliable D call. The V gene's germline CDR1 is SGHTA and CDR2 FQGNSA. CDR3 size: 13 residues. Trimming took off 5 bases at V and 0 bases at J, with 7 bases between the two ends. The CDR3 loop is CASSLPLNTEAFF. The DNA of the CDR3 is TGTGCCAGCAGCCTCCCCCTGAACACTGAAGCTTTCTTT.

This clonotype occurred many times. The chain combines TRBV5-1 with TRBJ2-7; TRBD1 matches 10 bases. Germline V gene data show CDR1 as SGHRS and CDR2 as YFSETQ. Unmatched junction bases numbered 0, after V lost 0 bases and J lost 0 bases. This CDR3 region has 15 residues. The CDR3 here is CASSLGTGGSYEQYF. The CDR3 bases are TGCGCCAGCAGCTTGGGGACAGGGGGCTCCTACGAGCAGTACTTC.

This clonotype was detected a few times. The chain couples TRBV6-2 or TRBV6-3 to TRBJ2-4, with 13 bases matching TRBD2. This CDR3 has 16 amino acids. After removal of 7 bases from V and 3 bases from J, the junction contained 6 bases not matched to a gene. Germline lookup yields CDR1 MNHEY and CDR2 SVGEGT. The CDR3, as DNA: TGTGCCAGCACCGAGGGGACTAGCGGGAACAAAAACATTCAGTACTTC. Protein: CASTEGTSGNKNIQYF.

The rearrangement joins TRBV7-9 to TRBJ2-5; a possible D gene is TRBD1 (6 bases). Trimming took off 1 base at V and 2 bases at J, with 11 bases between the two ends. Germline lookup yields CDR1 SEHNR and CDR2 FQNEAQ (reference sequence). This CDR3 is 15 amino acids long. CDR3 loop: CASSLGEQGQETQYF. CDR3 in DNA: TGTGCCAGCAGCTTAGGAGAACAGGGACAAGAGACCCAGTACTTC.

This chain uses TRBV20-1 with TRBJ1-6; 9 positions match TRBD1. The CDR3 sequence is 14 residues long. With V trimmed by 4 bases and J by 11 bases, 9 bases remained unmatched. From germline, CDR1 is DFQATT and CDR2 SNEGSKA (reference sequence). CDR3 DNA: TGCAGTGCTATCACCGGGACAGGGAATCCACCCCTCCACTTT. It is translated as CSAITGTGNPPLHF.